The clone carrying this TCR beta chain has at least ten counts. No antigen is known for it. The V end was cut by 3 bases, the J end by 5 bases, with 14 bases between. The germline gives CDR1 DFQATT, CDR2 SNEGSKA (reference sequence). The CDR3 loop spans 14 amino acids. This sample was taken from a study of blood T cells in healthy people across ages. Points from the study as a whole: No one knew whether donors had CMV, which possibly confounded expanded clonotype changes. Diversity estimates from one million T cells were considered underestimates.

The use of a sample-barcoded 5' primer and a J-beta primer mix characterized a second PCR of roughly 6 to 12 cycles. All cDNA molecules were each tagged by a template-switch adaptor with 12 random nucleotides. TCRdb ran MiXCR on the 5' RACE reads and lists one entry per CDR3 protein. The sample lists 1.8 million or so distinct CDR3 sequences; approximately 39% were seen once. The chain employs TRBV20-1 and TRBJ2-4; D possibly matches TRBD1 or TRBD2 (5 bases each). The receptor was isolated from a human donor in good health. The sequenced sample consisted of blood. The CDR3 is CSASPGASQNIQYF. Here the CDR3 DNA reads TGCAGTGCTAGCCCCGGGGCCTCTCAAAACATTCAGTACTTC.